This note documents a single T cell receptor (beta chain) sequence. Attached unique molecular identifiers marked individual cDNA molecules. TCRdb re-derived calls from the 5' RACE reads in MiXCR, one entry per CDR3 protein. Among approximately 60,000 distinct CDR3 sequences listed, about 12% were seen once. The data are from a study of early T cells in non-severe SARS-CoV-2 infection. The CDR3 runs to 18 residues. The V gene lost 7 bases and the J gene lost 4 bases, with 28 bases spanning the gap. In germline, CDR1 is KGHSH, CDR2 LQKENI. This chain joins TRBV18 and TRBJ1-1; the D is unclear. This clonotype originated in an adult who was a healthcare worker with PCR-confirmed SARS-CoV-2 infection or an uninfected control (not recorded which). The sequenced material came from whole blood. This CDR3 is CASYQFSLGALMSTEAFF. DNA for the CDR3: TGTGCCAGCTACCAGTTCAGTCTAGGCGCTTTGATGAGCACTGAAGCTTTCTTT.